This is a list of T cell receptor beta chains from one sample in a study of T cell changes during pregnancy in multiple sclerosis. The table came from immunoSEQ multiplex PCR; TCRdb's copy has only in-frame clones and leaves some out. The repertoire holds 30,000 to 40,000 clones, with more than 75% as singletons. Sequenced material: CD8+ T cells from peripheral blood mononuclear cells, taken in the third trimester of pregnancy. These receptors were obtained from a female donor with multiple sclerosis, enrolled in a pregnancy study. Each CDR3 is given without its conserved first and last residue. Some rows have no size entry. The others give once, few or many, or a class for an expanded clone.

ASSSRTGEYEQY,NA,TRBV13,12
ASLGLAGGTDTQY,NA,TRBV2,13
ASSRAGAAYNEQF,once,TRBV19,13
ASSLVPGGPLANVLT,NA,TRBV7-9,15
ASSLGYGARDYGYT,NA,TRBV7-9,14
ASSFQGTLYGYT,NA,TRBV5-6,12
ASSFDSSGANVLT,NA,TRBV6-5,13
ASGPQRRGYGYT,NA,TRBV10-2,12
ATRYERRGGPAEAF,once,TRBV15,14
ASRQGPYNEQF,once,TRBV9,11
ASSRDRKMNTEAF,once,TRBV6-5,13
ASSLFPGLNEQF,NA,TRBV28,12
ASSVAGAAGGYT,NA,TRBV9,12
ASSLGRGEAF,few,TRBV27,10
ASSSGLDAGELF,medium-sized,TRBV6-1,12
ASSIDVTALYGYT,NA,TRBV19,13
ASSPGLAEYNEQF,NA,TRBV6-6,13
ASSQPGEPLSIHEQY,NA,TRBV4-2,15
ASSFGLAGGSYEQY,NA,TRBV9,14
ASSSGTSDPYEQY,once,TRBV11-2,13
SVRGYGYT,NA,TRBV20-1,8
ASSVGIGSLQPQH,once,TRBV9,13
ASSPSTGDEQY,NA,TRBV4-1,11
ASSYTGAGNTIY,NA,TRBV5-1,12
ATLAGAMRQF,NA,TRBV6-1,10
ASSLGGRWSEAF,NA,TRBV7-9,12
ASSLETGYSSQPQH,NA,TRBV7-8,14
ASSPSTGIWNYGYT,NA,TRBV5-6,14
ASAKTGIGYGYT,once,TRBV5-5,12
ASSQGWDRYSNQPQH,NA,TRBV4-3,15
ASSTGGNSPLH,few,TRBV6-5,11
ASSLSPSTATNTEAF,NA,TRBV27,15
ASSFLAGDYEQY,NA,TRBV5-6,12
ASSRREALRGAQY,once,TRBV11-1,13
ASRPEEGMTEAF,NA,TRBV19,12
ASTLGAGVLHEQY,NA,TRBV2,13